Listed here are 20 T cell receptor beta chains from one sample, sequenced in a study of cytomegalovirus exposure and HLA in healthy donors. Vbeta (60) and Jbeta (13) primers were used in the PCR. The method was immunoSEQ multiplex PCR; TCRdb's version includes in-frame clones alone and lacks a portion of them. The sample has approximately 100,000 clones, 86% seen once; the top ten hold approximately 9.2%. The specimen was PBMCs. The origin of the receptors is a man aged 25 to 45 in good health and CMV-seropositive.

This chain connects TRBV19 to TRBJ1-1, with D possibly being TRBD1 (6 bases). The CDR3 has 14 amino acids. V shed 7 bases and J shed 1 base, with 13 bases lying between them. Germline CDR1 reads LNHDA; CDR2 reads SQIVND (reference sequence). The CDR3 spells CASNFDRTNTEAFF. In nucleotides, the CDR3 is TGTGCCAGTAATTTCGACAGGACGAACACTGAAGCTTTCTTT.

This chain links TRBV5-1 with TRBJ2-6; the D is unclear. The CDR3 spans 17 residues. Trimming took off 0 bases at V and 0 bases at J, with 10 bases between the two ends. Germline CDR1 is SGHRS and CDR2 is YFSETQ. The CDR3 spells CASSLEHSSSGANVLTF. DNA of the CDR3: TGCGCCAGCAGCTTGGAGCATTCTAGCTCTGGGGCCAACGTCCTGACTTTC. The full variable domain, with the rest looked up from reference TRBV5-1 and TRBJ2-6, is KAGVTQTPRYLIKTRGQQVTLSCSPISGHRSVSWYQQTPGQGLQFLFEYFSETQRNKGNFPGRFSGRQFSNSRSEMNVSTLELGDSALYLCASSLEHSSSGANVLTFGAGSRLTVL.

This chain links TRBV30 with TRBJ2-1, with D unresolved. Trimming took 1 base from V and 6 from J, leaving 7 bases between them. The germline CDR1 and CDR2 sequences are GTSNPN and SVGIG (reference sequence). The CDR3 is 12 residues long. CDR3 protein: CAWSASGNEQFF. The CDR3 DNA reads as TGTGCCTGGAGTGCCTCGGGCAATGAGCAGTTCTTC.

This clone has a single count. The chain has TRBV18 and TRBJ2-3; the D is unclear. The germline V and J ends were trimmed by 3 bases and 7 bases, with 14 bases remaining between them. From germline, CDR1 is KGHSH and CDR2 LQKENI. This CDR3 comprises 14 residues. CDR3 nucleotide sequence: TGTGCCAGCTCACCTAAGGTTACGACATATACGCAGTATTTT. Its protein is CASSPKVTTYTQYF. Together with reference TRBV18 and TRBJ2-3, the CDR3 gives the full variable domain: NAGVMQNPRHLVRRRGQEARLRCSPMKGHSHVYWYRQLPEEGLKFMVYLQKENIIDESGMPKERFSAEFPKEGPSILRIQQVVRGDSAAYFCASSPKVTTYTQYFGPGTRLTVL.

The V call is TRBV27, the J call TRBJ1-2, with 9 nucleotides matching TRBD1. V dropped 5 bases and J dropped 2; count of bases not matched to a gene: 12. There are 17 residues in the CDR3. The germline CDR1 and CDR2 sequences are MNHEY and SMNVEV (reference sequence). In nucleotides, the CDR3 is TGTGCCAGCAGTCAACAACTCGGACAGGGGAGGAACTATGGCTACACCTTC. Translation gives CASSQQLGQGRNYGYTF.

This chain uses TRBV27 with TRBJ2-1; D might be TRBD1 (5 bases). Germline assignment: CDR1 MNHEY and CDR2 SMNVEV (reference sequence). V was clipped by 0 bases and J by 5 bases, with 11 bases between them. The CDR3 has 15 residues. The CDR3 DNA reads as TGTGCCAGCAGTTTATCCCACTGGACAAACAATGAGCAGTTCTTC. Its translation is CASSLSHWTNNEQFF.

The chain employs TRBV6-5 and TRBJ2-3, with 9 bases identical to TRBD1. Germline V CDR1 and CDR2: MNHEY, SVGAGI. The ends lost 6 bases at V and 3 bases at J; junction bases unmatched: 7. There are 15 residues in the CDR3. The CDR3 bases are TGTGCCAGCAGGCCTGGACAGGGGACGACAGATACGCAGTATTTT. Translation: CASRPGQGTTDTQYF.

The CDR3 loop reads CASSFRPRGTEAFF. CDR3 DNA sequence: TGTGCCAGCAGTTTCCGGCCCCGGGGCACTGAAGCTTTCTTT. The genes are TRBV28 and TRBJ1-1; D unresolved. Trimming left V 3 bases short and J 4 bases short, with 12 bases between. CDR1 MDHEN and CDR2 SYDVKM come from the germline V gene. The CDR3 consists of 14 residues.

The V call is TRBV7-9, the J call TRBJ2-7, with D perhaps TRBD2 (6 bases). CDR1 and CDR2 (germline): SEHNR, FQNEAQ (reference sequence). CDR3 size: 16 residues. The V end was cut by 1 base, the J end by 2 bases, with 15 bases between. The CDR3 region is CASSLGTAPGAYEQYF. The CDR3, as DNA: TGTGCCAGCAGCTTAGGGACCGCGCCGGGGGCCTACGAGCAGTACTTC.

The J gene is TRBJ2-5, the V gene TRBV18; D possibly corresponds to TRBD2 (6 bases). This CDR3 contains 14 residues. The germline V and J ends were trimmed by 2 bases and 0 bases, with 7 bases remaining between them. Per germline, CDR1 KGHSH and CDR2 LQKENI. This CDR3 reads CASSPGLNQETQYF. The CDR3 coding sequence is TGTGCCAGCTCACCAGGACTAAACCAAGAGACCCAGTACTTC.

This chain links TRBV6-1 with TRBJ1-1; TRBD1 aligns across 7 bases. Trimming cost V 6 bases and J 5 bases; bases outside gene matches: 9. The CDR3 totals 14 residues. Germline V gives CDR1 MNHNS, CDR2 SASEGT. For the CDR3, the DNA is TGTGCCAGCAGAGAACAGGGGATGGAAACTGAAGCTTTCTTT. Amino acids: CASREQGMETEAFF.

The chain employs TRBV6-5 and TRBJ1-1; no definite D call. The CDR3 is made up of 15 amino acids. CDR1 and CDR2 (germline): MNHEY, SVGAGI. V lost 4 bases and J lost 4, with 16 bases in between. CDR3 bases: TGTGCCAGCAGTTTTATTGGCAACCTTGTCACTGAAGCTTTCTTT. Its translation is CASSFIGNLVTEAFF.

The V call is TRBV30, the J call TRBJ2-6, with 7 bases fitting TRBD1. Germline V gene lookup returns CDR1 GTSNPN and CDR2 SVGIG (reference sequence). The junction had 5 bases not matched to a gene; V was cut back by 7 bases and J by 2 bases. There are 14 residues in the CDR3. CDR3 DNA: TGTGCCTACAAAGACAGGGCTGGGGCCAACGTCCTGACTTTC. This gives the protein CAYKDRAGANVLTF.

The CDR3 DNA reads TGTGCCAGCTCACCGCAGGGGTTCGGGAGGACTGAAGCTTTCTTT. Translated, it gives CASSPQGFGRTEAFF. The chain joins TRBV18 to TRBJ1-1; D is possibly TRBD1 (6 bases). Trimming removed 3 bases from V and 5 bases from J, with 16 bases in between. Germline V gene data show CDR1 as KGHSH and CDR2 as LQKENI. This CDR3 is 15 amino acids long.

The rearrangement uses TRBV15 and TRBJ2-5; TRBD1 matches 7 bases. Trimming removed 3 bases from V and 1 base from J; junction bases left unmatched: 2. The CDR3 has 14 amino acids. Germline CDR1 LNHNV, CDR2 YYDKDF (reference sequence). CDR3 loop: CATSSRQGQETQYF. The DNA for the CDR3 is TGTGCCACCAGCAGTCGACAGGGCCAAGAGACCCAGTACTTC.

This chain joins TRBV4-1 and TRBJ2-5, with a possible D match to TRBD1 (6 bases). CDR1 MGHRA and CDR2 YSYEKL come from the germline V gene. The CDR3 runs to 14 residues. Trimming took off 4 bases at V and 2 bases at J, with 11 bases between the two ends. Here the CDR3 DNA reads TGCGCCAGCAGCCGCGGACAGCCGCAAGAGACCCAGTACTTC. Its protein is CASSRGQPQETQYF.

A single count supports this clone. As DNA, the CDR3 is TGTGCCAGCAGCTTTTCTTTTGGCGGGAGCTTGAACGAGCAGTACTTC. Translating it yields CASSFSFGGSLNEQYF. The V and J genes are TRBV7-2 and TRBJ2-7; 7 nucleotides agree with TRBD2. The CDR3 sequence is 16 residues long. Losses at the gene ends were 3 bases for V and 5 bases for J; bases not matched to a gene: 13. Germline-derived CDR1 and CDR2 are SGHTA and FQGNSA.

CDR3 coding DNA: TGCGCCAGCAGCCTGGGACAGCCCAATGAAAAACTGTTTTTT. It is translated as CASSLGQPNEKLFF. The chain combines TRBV5-1 with TRBJ1-4; 7 bases match TRBD1. The germline gives CDR1 SGHRS, CDR2 YFSETQ. V trimming: 4 bases; J trimming: 5 bases; junction bases outside the gene matches: 5. The CDR3 runs 14 residues.

The J gene is TRBJ2-5, the V gene TRBV10-1; 11 bases fit TRBD1. Per the germline V gene, CDR1 is WNHNN and CDR2 is SYGVQD (reference sequence). The CDR3 loop spans 16 amino acids. V was clipped by 5 bases and J by 9 bases; unmatched bases: 14. CDR3 nucleotide sequence: TGCGCCAGCAGTTCCCATGGGACAGGGGGACTCGAGGCCCAGTACTTC. Amino acid sequence: CASSSHGTGGLEAQYF.

The chain employs TRBV5-1 and TRBJ2-5, with D perhaps TRBD1 (6 bases). Germline CDR1 and CDR2: SGHRS and YFSETQ. V was pared by 4 bases and J by 4 bases, with 8 bases between. This CDR3 has 12 residues. The CDR3 is CASSGTSETQYF. The CDR3 DNA reads as TGCGCCAGCAGCGGGACATCAGAGACCCAGTACTTC.